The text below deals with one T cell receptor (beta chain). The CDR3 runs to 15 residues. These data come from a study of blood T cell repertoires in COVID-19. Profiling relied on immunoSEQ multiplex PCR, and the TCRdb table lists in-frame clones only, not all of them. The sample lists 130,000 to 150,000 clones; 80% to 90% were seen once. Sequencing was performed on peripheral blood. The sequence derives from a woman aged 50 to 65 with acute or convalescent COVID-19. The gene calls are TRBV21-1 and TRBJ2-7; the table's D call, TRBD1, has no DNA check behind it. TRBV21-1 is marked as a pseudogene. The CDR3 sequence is CASSIETGPSYEQYF. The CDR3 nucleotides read TGTGCCAGCAGCATTGAGACAGGGCCCTCCTACGAGCAGTACTTC.